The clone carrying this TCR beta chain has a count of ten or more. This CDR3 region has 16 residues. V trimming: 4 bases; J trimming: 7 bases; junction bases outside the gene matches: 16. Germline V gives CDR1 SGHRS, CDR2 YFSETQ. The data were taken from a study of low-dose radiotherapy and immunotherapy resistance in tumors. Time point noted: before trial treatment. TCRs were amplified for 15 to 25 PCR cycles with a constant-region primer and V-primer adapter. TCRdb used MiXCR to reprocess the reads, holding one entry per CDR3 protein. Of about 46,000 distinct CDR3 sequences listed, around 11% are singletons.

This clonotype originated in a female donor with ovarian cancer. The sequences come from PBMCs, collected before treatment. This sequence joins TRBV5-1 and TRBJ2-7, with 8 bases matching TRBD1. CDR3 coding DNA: TGCGCCAGCAGCACCAACCCTACAGGACAGGGCCGAGAGCAGTACTTC. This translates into CASSTNPTGQGREQYF. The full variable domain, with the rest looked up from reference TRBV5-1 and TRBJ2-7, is KAGVTQTPRYLIKTRGQQVTLSCSPISGHRSVSWYQQTPGQGLQFLFEYFSETQRNKGNFPGRFSGRQFSNSRSEMNVSTLELGDSALYLCASSTNPTGQGREQYFGPGTRLTVT.